The entry below gives a single T cell receptor beta chain sequence along with its context. Antigen: not known. The record originates from a study of cytomegalovirus exposure and HLA in healthy donors. In the study overall: HLA-typed donors contributed some 87 million unique TCRs, which were held in an early data release. Study-wide points: The study labeled 150 or so TCR beta chains cytomegalovirus-associated.

PCR amplification relied on 60 Vbeta primers (plus 13 Jbeta primers). TCRdb's copy holds only in-frame clones and misses some; the assay was immunoSEQ multiplex PCR. The sample includes 98,000 or so clones, over 60% of them seen just once. The TCR originated in a female donor in good health and CMV-seronegative. Sequenced material: PBMCs.

CDR3 in DNA: TGTGCCAGCACACACCCAAGCCTAGATGGAAACACCATATATTTT. Its translation: CASTHPSLDGNTIYF. The chain combines TRBV6-6 with TRBJ1-3; D uncertain. Trimming took off 7 bases at V and 3 bases at J, with 16 bases between the two ends. The length of the CDR3 is 15 residues. In germline, CDR1 is MNHNY, CDR2 SVGAGI (reference sequence).